This T cell receptor (beta chain) was retrieved from a study of T cell repertoires in cytomegalovirus infection. For this clonotype: Antigen unknown.

TCRdb analysed the reads with MiXCR anew, one entry per CDR3 protein. The table records some 350,000 distinct CDR3 sequences, about 27% of them present only once. CDR3 length: 11 residues. V was clipped by 8 bases and J by 7 bases, with 8 bases between them. Per the germline V gene, CDR1 is MGHDK and CDR2 is SYGVNS. The sequenced sample was cultured PBMCs, obtained from culture after CMV antigen stimulation. This rearrangement joins TRBV25-1 to TRBJ1-4, with unresolved D. This sequence was found in a human donor in good health (CMV status not recorded). Some clones in this sample may be carry-over from other donors' samples. The CDR3 loop is CASYGFEKLFF. DNA for the CDR3: TGTGCCAGCTACGGCTTTGAAAAACTGTTTTTT.